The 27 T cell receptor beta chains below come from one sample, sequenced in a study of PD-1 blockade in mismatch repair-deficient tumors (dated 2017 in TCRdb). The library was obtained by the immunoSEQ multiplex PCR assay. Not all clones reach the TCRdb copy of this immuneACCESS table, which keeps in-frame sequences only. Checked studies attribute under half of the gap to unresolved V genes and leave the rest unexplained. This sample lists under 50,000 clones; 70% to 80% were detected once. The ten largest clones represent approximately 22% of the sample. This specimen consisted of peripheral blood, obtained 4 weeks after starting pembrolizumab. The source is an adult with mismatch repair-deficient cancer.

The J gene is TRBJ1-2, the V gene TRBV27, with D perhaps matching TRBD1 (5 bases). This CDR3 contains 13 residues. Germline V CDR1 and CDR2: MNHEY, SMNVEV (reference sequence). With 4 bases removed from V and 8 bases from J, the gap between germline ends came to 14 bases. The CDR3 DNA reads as TGTGCCAGCAGTTCTGCGGGGGTACTGGGCTACACCTTC. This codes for CASSSAGVLGYTF.

The CDR3 DNA reads as TGTGCCTGGAGTTTTGGCACGGGCGGAAGGCTCCAAGAGACCCAGTACTTC. Its protein is CAWSFGTGGRLQETQYF. V and J are TRBV30 and TRBJ2-5; the D is unclear. CDR3 size: 17 residues. CDR1 is GTSNPN, CDR2 SVGIG, per germline (reference sequence). Trimming pared 2 bases from V and 1 base from J, leaving 20 bases between. The variable domain in full, completed from reference TRBV30 and TRBJ2-5, reads SQTIHQWPATLVQPVGSPLSLECTVEGTSNPNLYWYRQAAGRGLQLLFYSVGIGQISSEVPQNLSASRPQDRQFILSSKKLLLSDSGFYLCAWSFGTGGRLQETQYFGPGTRLLVL.

The CDR3 sequence: CASSYWDSAYGYTF. CDR3 bases: TGTGCCAGCAGTTATTGGGACAGCGCCTATGGCTACACCTTC. The rearrangement uses TRBV6-6 and TRBJ1-2, with 7 positions matching TRBD1. Germline V gives CDR1 MNHNY, CDR2 SVGAGI (reference sequence). The CDR3 consists of 14 residues. V lost 3 bases and J lost 4; bases outside the gene matches: 5.

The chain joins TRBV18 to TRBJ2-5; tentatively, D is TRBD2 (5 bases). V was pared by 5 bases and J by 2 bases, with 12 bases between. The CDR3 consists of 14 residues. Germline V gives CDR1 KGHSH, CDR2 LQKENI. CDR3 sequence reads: CASSAGIGQETQYF. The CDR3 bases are TGTGCCAGCTCAGCCGGGATTGGACAAGAGACCCAGTACTTC. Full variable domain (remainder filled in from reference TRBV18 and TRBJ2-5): NAGVMQNPRHLVRRRGQEARLRCSPMKGHSHVYWYRQLPEEGLKFMVYLQKENIIDESGMPKERFSAEFPKEGPSILRIQQVVRGDSAAYFCASSAGIGQETQYFGPGTRLLVL.

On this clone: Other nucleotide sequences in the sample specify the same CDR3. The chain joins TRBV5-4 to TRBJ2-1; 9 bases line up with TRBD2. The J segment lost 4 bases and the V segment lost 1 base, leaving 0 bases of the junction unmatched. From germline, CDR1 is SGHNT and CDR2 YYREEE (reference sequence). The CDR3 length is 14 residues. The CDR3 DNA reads TGTGCCAGCAGCTTGACTAGCGGGTACAATGAGCAGTTCTTC. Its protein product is CASSLTSGYNEQFF.

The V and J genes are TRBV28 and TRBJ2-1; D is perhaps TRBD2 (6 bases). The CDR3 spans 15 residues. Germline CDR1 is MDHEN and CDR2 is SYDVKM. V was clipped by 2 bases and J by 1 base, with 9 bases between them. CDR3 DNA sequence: TGTGCCAGCAGTTTAGCGGGACTTTCCTACAATGAGCAGTTCTTC. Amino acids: CASSLAGLSYNEQFF.

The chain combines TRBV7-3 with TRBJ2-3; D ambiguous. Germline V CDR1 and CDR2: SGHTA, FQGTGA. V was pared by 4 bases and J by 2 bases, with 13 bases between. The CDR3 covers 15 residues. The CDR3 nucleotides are TGTGCCAGCAGCTCAAACACCGACGTCACAGATACGCAGTATTTT. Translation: CASSSNTDVTDTQYF.

CDR3: CASSRDKQPQHF. The CDR3 DNA is TGTGCCAGTAGTCGGGATAAACAGCCCCAGCATTTT. The genes are TRBV19 and TRBJ1-5, with D uncertain. The V and J ends lost 5 bases and 7 bases respectively, with 9 bases between them. Germline V gives CDR1 LNHDA, CDR2 SQIVND (reference sequence). The CDR3 covers 12 residues.

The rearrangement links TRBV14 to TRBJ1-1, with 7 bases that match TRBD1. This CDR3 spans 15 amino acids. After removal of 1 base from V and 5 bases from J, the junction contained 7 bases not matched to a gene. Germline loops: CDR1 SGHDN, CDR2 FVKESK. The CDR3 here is CASSQVGGGYTEAFF. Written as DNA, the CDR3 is TGTGCCAGCAGCCAAGTTGGAGGGGGCTATACTGAAGCTTTCTTT.

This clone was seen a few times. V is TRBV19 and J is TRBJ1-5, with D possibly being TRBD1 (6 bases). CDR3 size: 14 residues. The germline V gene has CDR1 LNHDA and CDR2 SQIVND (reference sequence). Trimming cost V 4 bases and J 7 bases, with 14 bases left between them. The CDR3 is CASSTQQGGQPQHF. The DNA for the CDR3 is TGTGCCAGTAGTACCCAACAGGGCGGCCAGCCCCAGCATTTT.

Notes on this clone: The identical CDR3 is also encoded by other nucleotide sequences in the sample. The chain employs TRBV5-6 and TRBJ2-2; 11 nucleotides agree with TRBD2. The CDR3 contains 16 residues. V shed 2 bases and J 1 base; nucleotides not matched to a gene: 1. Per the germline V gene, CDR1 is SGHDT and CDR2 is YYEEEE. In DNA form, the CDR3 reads TGTGCCAGCAGCTTCCTAGCGGGAGGGAACACCGGGGAGCTGTTTTTT. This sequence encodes CASSFLAGGNTGELFF.

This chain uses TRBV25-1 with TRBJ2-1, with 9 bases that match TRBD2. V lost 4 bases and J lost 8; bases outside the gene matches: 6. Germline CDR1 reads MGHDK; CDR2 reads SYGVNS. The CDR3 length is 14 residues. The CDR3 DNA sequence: TGTGCCAGCAGTGTCCTAGCGGGACGGCATGAGCAGTTCTTC. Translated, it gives CASSVLAGRHEQFF.

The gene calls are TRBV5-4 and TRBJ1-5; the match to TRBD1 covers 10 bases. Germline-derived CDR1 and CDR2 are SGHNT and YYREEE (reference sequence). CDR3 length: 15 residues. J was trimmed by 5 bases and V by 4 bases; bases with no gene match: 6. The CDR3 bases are TGTGCCAGCAGCGGAGACAGGGGGCGGCATCAGCCCCAGCATTTT. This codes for CASSGDRGRHQPQHF.

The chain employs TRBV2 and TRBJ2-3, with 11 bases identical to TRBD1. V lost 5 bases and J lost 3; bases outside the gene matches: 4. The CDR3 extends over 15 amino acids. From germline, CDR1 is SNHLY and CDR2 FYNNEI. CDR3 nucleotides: TGTGCCAGCAGTACCGGACAGGGGGCAACAGATACGCAGTATTTT. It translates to CASSTGQGATDTQYF.

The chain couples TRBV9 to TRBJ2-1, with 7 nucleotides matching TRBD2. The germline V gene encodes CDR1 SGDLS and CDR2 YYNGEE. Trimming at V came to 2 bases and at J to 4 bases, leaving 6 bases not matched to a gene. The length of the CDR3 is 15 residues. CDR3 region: CASSVRDSGYNEQFF. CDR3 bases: TGTGCCAGCAGCGTTCGGGATAGCGGGTACAATGAGCAGTTCTTC.

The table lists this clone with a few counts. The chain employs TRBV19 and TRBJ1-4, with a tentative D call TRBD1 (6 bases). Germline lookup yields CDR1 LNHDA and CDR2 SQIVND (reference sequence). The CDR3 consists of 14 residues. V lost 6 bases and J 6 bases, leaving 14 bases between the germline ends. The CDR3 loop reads CASSPTGPDEKLFF. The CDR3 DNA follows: TGTGCCAGTAGCCCTACAGGGCCGGATGAAAAACTGTTTTTT.

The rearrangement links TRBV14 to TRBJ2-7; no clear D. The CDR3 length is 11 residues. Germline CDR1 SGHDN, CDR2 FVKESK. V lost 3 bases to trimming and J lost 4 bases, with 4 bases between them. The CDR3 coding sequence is TGTGCCAGCAGCCACGGGTACGAGCAGTACTTC. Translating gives CASSHGYEQYF.

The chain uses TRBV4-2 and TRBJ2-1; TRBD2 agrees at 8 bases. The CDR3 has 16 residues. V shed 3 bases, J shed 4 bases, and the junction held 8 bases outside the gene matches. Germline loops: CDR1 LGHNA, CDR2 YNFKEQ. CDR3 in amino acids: CASSHEAGEGYNEQFF. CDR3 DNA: TGTGCCAGCAGCCATGAAGCGGGAGAAGGTTACAATGAGCAGTTCTTC.

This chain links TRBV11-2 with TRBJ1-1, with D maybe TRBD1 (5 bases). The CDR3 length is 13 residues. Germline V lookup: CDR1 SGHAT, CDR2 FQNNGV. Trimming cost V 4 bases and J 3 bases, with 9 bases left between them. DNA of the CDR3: TGTGCCAGCAGCTGGGGGGTCGACACTGAAGCTTTCTTT. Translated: CASSWGVDTEAFF.

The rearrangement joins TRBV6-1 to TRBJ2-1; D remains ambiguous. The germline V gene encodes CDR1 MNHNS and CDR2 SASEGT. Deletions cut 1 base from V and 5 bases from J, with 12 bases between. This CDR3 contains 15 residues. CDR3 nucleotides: TGTGCCAGCAGTGAAGTGGGATATATCAACAATGAGCAGTTCTTC. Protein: CASSEVGYINNEQFF.

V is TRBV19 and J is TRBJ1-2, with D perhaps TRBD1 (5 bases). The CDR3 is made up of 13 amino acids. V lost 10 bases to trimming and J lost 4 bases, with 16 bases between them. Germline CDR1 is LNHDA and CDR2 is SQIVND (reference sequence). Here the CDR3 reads CAKPDSPCYGYTF. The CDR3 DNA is TGTGCCAAACCCGACAGCCCCTGCTATGGCTACACCTTC.

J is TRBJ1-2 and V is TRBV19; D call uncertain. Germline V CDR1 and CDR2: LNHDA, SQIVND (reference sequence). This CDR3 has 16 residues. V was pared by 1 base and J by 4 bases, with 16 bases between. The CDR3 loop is CASSIAVRTAPYGYTF. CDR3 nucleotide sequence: TGTGCCAGTAGTATAGCGGTCCGCACTGCCCCCTATGGCTACACCTTC.

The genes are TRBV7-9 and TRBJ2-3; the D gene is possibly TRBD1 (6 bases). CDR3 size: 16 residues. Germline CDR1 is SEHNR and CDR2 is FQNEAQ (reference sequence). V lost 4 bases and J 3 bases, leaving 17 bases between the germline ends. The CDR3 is CASSSTGTMGTDTQYF. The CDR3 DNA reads TGTGCCAGCAGCTCAACCGGGACAATGGGGACAGATACGCAGTATTTT.

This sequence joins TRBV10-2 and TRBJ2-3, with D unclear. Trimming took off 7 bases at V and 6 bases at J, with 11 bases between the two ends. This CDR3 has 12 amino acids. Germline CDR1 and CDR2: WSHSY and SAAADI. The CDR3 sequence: CASIAESDTQYF. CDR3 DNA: TGCGCCAGCATCGCGGAGTCGGATACGCAGTATTTT.

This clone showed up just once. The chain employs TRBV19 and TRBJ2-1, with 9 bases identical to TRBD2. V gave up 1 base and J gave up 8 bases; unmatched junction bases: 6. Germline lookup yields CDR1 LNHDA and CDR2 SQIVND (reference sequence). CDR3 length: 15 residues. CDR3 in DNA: TGTGCCAGTAGTATAGTTGCGGGAGGGGGGGATGAGCAGTTCTTC. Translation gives CASSIVAGGGDEQFF.

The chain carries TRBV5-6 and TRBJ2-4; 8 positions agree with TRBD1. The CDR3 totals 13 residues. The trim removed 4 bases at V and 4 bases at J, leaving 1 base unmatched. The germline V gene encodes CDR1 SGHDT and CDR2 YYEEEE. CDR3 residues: CASSGQGKNIQYF. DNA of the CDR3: TGTGCCAGCAGCGGACAGGGAAAAAACATTCAGTACTTC.

CDR3 region: CASSGPGTTSFSSYNEQFF. CDR3 in DNA: TGTGCCAGCAGCGGCCCCGGGACTACCTCCTTCTCCTCCTACAATGAGCAGTTCTTC. This chain uses TRBV9 with TRBJ2-1; 7 nucleotides agree with TRBD2. Trimming cost V 3 bases and J 0 bases; bases outside gene matches: 15. This CDR3 has 19 residues. CDR1 SGDLS and CDR2 YYNGEE come from the germline V gene.